Each of the 13 T cell receptor beta chains below was sequenced from the same sample in a study of T-cell reconstitution after alpha-beta-depleted transplantation in children. The TCRbeta library was prepared with unique molecular identifiers. A single record per CDR3 protein comes from TCRdb applying MiXCR to the PCR reads. Of hundreds of thousands of distinct CDR3 sequences in the sample, roughly 13% were seen once. This specimen was PBMCs, taken before TCRalphabeta/CD19-depleted stem cell transplant. These receptors were collected from a girl aged 2 to 9 with congenital amegakaryocytic thrombocytopenia, due to receive a stem cell transplant.

V usage is TRBV5-4 and J usage is TRBJ2-1; 16 nucleotides match TRBD2. V lost 0 bases to trimming and J lost 8 bases; unmatched junction nucleotides: 14. CDR3 length: 20 residues. CDR1 and CDR2 from the germline V gene are SGHNT and YYREEE (reference sequence). The CDR3 protein is CASSLVVGLAGGQIFDEQFF. DNA for the CDR3: TGTGCCAGCAGCTTGGTTGTGGGACTAGCGGGAGGGCAGATTTTCGATGAGCAGTTCTTC.

The V call is TRBV5-1, the J call TRBJ2-5; 9 nucleotides agree with TRBD1. The CDR3 is 15 residues long. V lost 3 bases to trimming and J lost 3 bases; unmatched junction nucleotides: 6. Germline CDR1 SGHRS, CDR2 YFSETQ. CDR3 in amino acids: CASSSVTGGEETQYF. The CDR3 nucleotides are TGCGCCAGCAGCTCAGTTACAGGGGGCGAAGAGACCCAGTACTTC.

There are many counts of this clonotype. The CDR3 DNA reads TGTGCCAGCAGCCCCCTCCCGGGGAACATGAACACTGAAGCTTTCTTT. Protein: CASSPLPGNMNTEAFF. The chain couples TRBV7-6 to TRBJ1-1; no clear D gene. Per the germline V gene, CDR1 is SGHVS and CDR2 is FNYEAQ. V shed 5 bases and J shed 0 bases, with 16 bases lying between them. This CDR3 contains 16 residues.

This clonotype was picked up a small number of times. V and J are TRBV29-1 and TRBJ2-7; tentatively, D is TRBD1 (5 bases). CDR1 and CDR2 (germline): SQVTM, ANQGSEA. Trimming cost V 4 bases and J 2 bases, with 15 bases left between them. The CDR3 is 14 amino acids. In nucleotides, the CDR3 is TGCAGCGTTGTCTGGCAGGGCAGCACCTACGAGCAGTACTTC. As protein: CSVVWQGSTYEQYF.

This clonotype was picked up a small number of times. This chain uses TRBV19 with TRBJ2-1; possibly TRBD2 for D (5 bases). There are 13 residues in the CDR3. Trimming shortened V by 5 bases and J by 5 bases, and 10 bases separated the two germline ends. Per germline, CDR1 LNHDA and CDR2 SQIVND (reference sequence). In nucleotides, the CDR3 is TGTGCCAGTAGTCCGGGAATAAACAATGAGCAGTTCTTC. Translation: CASSPGINNEQFF.

This rearrangement joins TRBV14 to TRBJ2-3; D gene uncertain. Between the trimmed V and J ends, which lost 2 bases and 6 bases, there was a span of 9 bases. Per the germline V gene, CDR1 is SGHDN and CDR2 is FVKESK. This CDR3 is built from 13 residues. CDR3 bases: TGTGCCAGCAGCCAACTCCCCGGGGATACGCAGTATTTT. Protein sequence: CASSQLPGDTQYF.

This clonotype was seen more than once but under ten times. This chain uses TRBV3-1 with TRBJ2-5; 7 positions agree with TRBD2. Germline CDR1 is LGHDT and CDR2 is YNNKEL (reference sequence). V shed 2 bases and J 1 base; nucleotides not matched to a gene: 10. This CDR3 has 17 amino acids. CDR3 region: CASSQITLAEVQETQYF. Here the CDR3 DNA reads TGTGCCAGCAGCCAAATAACGCTAGCGGAAGTCCAAGAGACCCAGTACTTC.

The V and J genes are TRBV7-3 and TRBJ1-1; the D is unclear. CDR3 length equals 13 residues. The V gene lost 5 bases and the J gene lost 4 bases, with 11 bases spanning the gap. Germline CDR1 and CDR2: SGHTA and FQGTGA. As DNA, the CDR3 is TGTGCCAGCAGCCTCCTTCCGATCACTGAAGCTTTCTTT. Amino acids: CASSLLPITEAFF.

The chain links TRBV5-6 to TRBJ2-1; 12 bases line up with TRBD2. The germline CDR1 and CDR2 sequences are SGHDT and YYEEEE. CDR3 length: 17 amino acids. The ends lost 4 bases at V and 4 bases at J; junction bases unmatched: 9. CDR3 residues: CASSRRTSGIRYNEQFF. The CDR3 DNA follows: TGTGCCAGCAGCCGGAGGACTAGCGGGATTCGTTACAATGAGCAGTTCTTC.

This clonotype was observed a handful of times. The rearrangement joins TRBV6-2 or TRBV6-3 to TRBJ2-2; D gene unclear. The V end lost 8 bases, the J end lost 0 bases, and 22 bases lay between the germline ends. This CDR3 has 18 amino acids. Germline V lookup: CDR1 MNHEY, CDR2 SVGEGT. This CDR3 reads CASQNLRSHISNTGELFF. In DNA, the CDR3 is TGTGCCAGCCAAAACCTCAGATCCCATATTTCGAACACCGGGGAGCTGTTTTTT.

The sample holds many counts of this clonotype. J is TRBJ2-5 and V is TRBV6-5; D is unclear. Trimming removed 2 bases at V and 7 bases at J, with 11 bases between. The CDR3 has 13 residues. CDR1 is MNHEY, CDR2 SVGAGI, per germline. CDR3 DNA: TGTGCCAGCAGTTACGGAACCCCGGGGACCCAGTACTTC. The encoded protein is CASSYGTPGTQYF.

Only a few counts were recorded for this clonotype. The rearrangement links TRBV20-1 to TRBJ2-7; weak D call: TRBD2 (6 bases). The CDR3 is 15 amino acids. Germline V CDR1 and CDR2: DFQATT, SNEGSKA (reference sequence). Trimming stripped 1 base from V and 5 bases from J, with 18 bases between. The CDR3 coding sequence is TGCAGTGCTAGAGTTTTAGGGACTCCCGGGGACGAGCAGTACTTC. This translates into CSARVLGTPGDEQYF.

This clonotype was seen more than once but under ten times. This chain uses TRBV29-1 with TRBJ1-3, with D perhaps matching TRBD1 (6 bases). Germline V lookup: CDR1 SQVTM, CDR2 ANQGSEA. The germline V and J ends were trimmed by 5 bases and 4 bases, with 12 bases remaining between them. This CDR3 contains 13 residues. This CDR3 reads CSVRQGNGNTIYF. The CDR3 DNA is TGCAGCGTTCGGCAGGGGAACGGAAACACCATATATTTT.